The 24 T cell receptor beta chains given below trace back to one sample, sequenced in a study of CD8 T cells in ankylosing spondylitis. Study-wide findings and caveats: There was a TCR beta motif, made of eight highly homologous variants, that appeared characteristic of ankylosing spondylitis blood.

Antigens for these TCRs are unknown. MiXCR, applied by TCRdb to the 5' RACE reads, yields one record per CDR3 protein. This sample yields fewer than 450,000 distinct CDR3 sequences, of which 15% to 20% are seen a single time; approximately 0.97% belongs to the top ten. The sequenced sample consisted of blood, either unsorted or a sorted T cell fraction (not recorded which). All receptors derive from a male donor with ankylosing spondylitis.

The count of this clonotype is one. The chain joins TRBV28 to TRBJ1-1; D gene ambiguous. The CDR3 extends over 14 amino acids. Germline lookup yields CDR1 MDHEN and CDR2 SYDVKM. Trimming pared 3 bases from V and 3 bases from J, leaving 11 bases between. CDR3 DNA sequence: TGTGCCAGCAGTTTTTATAGTCTCGACACTGAAGCTTTCTTT. Translation: CASSFYSLDTEAFF. Based on the CDR3 plus reference TRBV28 and TRBJ1-1, the full variable domain is DVKVTQSSRYLVKRTGEKVFLECVQDMDHENMFWYRQDPGLGLRLIYFSYDVKMKEKGDIPEGYSVSREKKERFSLILESASTNQTSMYLCASSFYSLDTEAFFGQGTRLTVV.

This clonotype was observed a handful of times. The rearrangement links TRBV6-1 to TRBJ2-3; 13 bases are shared with TRBD2. Germline V gives CDR1 MNHNS, CDR2 SASEGT. The CDR3 is made up of 17 amino acids. The junction had 6 bases not matched to a gene; V was cut back by 0 bases and J by 6 bases. CDR3 DNA: TGTGCCAGCAGTGAAGCGCTACTAGCGGGAGGGCCTGATACGCAGTATTTT. This sequence encodes CASSEALLAGGPDTQYF.

The rearrangement uses TRBV6-5 and TRBJ1-1, with D possibly matching TRBD1 (6 bases). Germline values: CDR1 MNHEY, CDR2 SVGAGI. Trimming removed 7 bases at V and 10 bases at J, with 10 bases between. The CDR3 is 10 residues long. The CDR3 DNA reads TGTGCCAGCATAAGGGGGAGAGCTTTCTTT. It codes for CASIRGRAFF.

The chain carries TRBV20-1 and TRBJ1-1; D is ambiguous. The CDR3 consists of 15 residues. Germline V gene data show CDR1 as DFQATT and CDR2 as SNEGSKA (reference sequence). V lost 6 bases to trimming and J lost 3 bases, with 20 bases between them. CDR3 region: CSARARVGVYTEAFF. The CDR3 DNA sequence: TGCAGTGCCCGCGCCCGTGTGGGAGTTTACACTGAAGCTTTCTTT.

This chain joins TRBV9 and TRBJ2-7; 10 nucleotides match TRBD2. Germline V CDR1 and CDR2: SGDLS, YYNGEE. CDR3 size: 19 residues. The ends lost 4 bases at V and 0 bases at J; junction bases unmatched: 16. DNA of the CDR3: TGTGCCAGCAGCCCCCGGATTGGAGCGGGAGGGTATAGCTCCTACGAGCAGTACTTC. As protein: CASSPRIGAGGYSSYEQYF.

J is TRBJ2-5 and V is TRBV7-8; D is unresolved. Germline CDR1 reads SGHVS; CDR2 reads FQNEAQ. The CDR3 covers 14 residues. V lost 1 base to trimming and J lost 1 base, with 7 bases between them. CDR3 loop: CASSLVLTQETQYF. CDR3 coding DNA: TGTGCCAGCAGCTTAGTCCTAACCCAAGAGACCCAGTACTTC.

This rearrangement joins TRBV24-1 to TRBJ2-3, with D maybe TRBD1 (6 bases). The CDR3 is 16 amino acids. CDR1 is KGHDR, CDR2 SFDVKD, per germline. Trimming removed 3 bases at V and 0 bases at J, with 12 bases between. The CDR3 DNA reads TGTGCCACCAGTGATCCACAGGGACCTAGCACAGATACGCAGTATTTT. Translation gives CATSDPQGPSTDTQYF.

The rearrangement uses TRBV18 and TRBJ1-1; a weak D match, TRBD1 (5 bases). Germline V gene sequence: CDR1 KGHSH, CDR2 LQKENI. The CDR3 sequence is 13 residues long. V shed 5 bases and J shed 6 bases, with 13 bases lying between them. The CDR3 nucleotides are TGTGCCAGCTCAATGGGGGTAATGGCTGAAGCTTTCTTT. Its protein product is CASSMGVMAEAFF.

CDR3 nucleotides: TGTGCCAGCAGTTCACAGTTCGGACGGGATGGCTACACCTTC. Translated: CASSSQFGRDGYTF. This chain connects TRBV6-5 to TRBJ1-2; no firm D call. Germline values: CDR1 MNHEY, CDR2 SVGAGI. The CDR3 consists of 14 residues. Trimming removed 4 bases from V and 6 bases from J, with 15 bases in between.

This chain links TRBV27 with TRBJ1-5; TRBD1 matches at 8 bases. Germline V gene lookup returns CDR1 MNHEY and CDR2 SMNVEV (reference sequence). With 5 bases clipped from V and 1 base from J, the junction kept 7 bases outside the gene matches. The CDR3 covers 16 residues. The CDR3 sequence is CASSLQGALSNQPQHF. In DNA, the CDR3 is TGTGCCAGCAGTCTTCAGGGGGCTCTAAGCAATCAGCCCCAGCATTTT.

The V gene is TRBV24-1, the J gene TRBJ1-6; D might be TRBD1 (6 bases). The germline V gene has CDR1 KGHDR and CDR2 SFDVKD. V was cut by 4 bases and J by 5 bases, with 29 bases left in between. This CDR3 spans 21 amino acids. The CDR3 DNA reads as TGTGCCACCAGTGAGGTATATAGGCAGGGGATTCTAGTAGTTAATAATTCACCCCTCCACTTT. Its translation: CATSEVYRQGILVVNNSPLHF.

This clonotype has only a few counts. The chain couples TRBV11-2 to TRBJ2-4, with 10 bases identical to TRBD2. Germline CDR1 and CDR2: SGHAT and FQNNGV. The J segment lost 1 base and the V segment lost 2 bases, leaving 11 bases of the junction unmatched. This CDR3 spans 19 amino acids. CDR3 region: CASSLRGSGGARAKNIQYF. The CDR3 region has the DNA TGTGCCAGCAGCTTACGGGGAAGCGGGGGGGCTAGGGCCAAAAACATTCAGTACTTC. The full variable domain, rest sourced from reference TRBV11-2 and TRBJ2-4, is EAGVAQSPRYKIIEKRQSVAFWCNPISGHATLYWYQQILGQGPKLLIQFQNNGVVDDSQLPKDRFSAERLKGVDSTLKIQPAKLEDSAVYLCASSLRGSGGARAKNIQYFGAGTRLSVL.

The chain has TRBV20-1 and TRBJ1-5; tentatively, D is TRBD1 (6 bases). In germline, CDR1 is DFQATT, CDR2 SNEGSKA (reference sequence). V lost 4 bases and J lost 1, with 14 bases in between. This CDR3 comprises 15 residues. The CDR3 region is CSATRGGTSNQPQHF. The CDR3 nucleotides are TGCAGTGCTACGAGAGGGGGAACGAGCAATCAGCCCCAGCATTTT.

This clonotype turned up a few times. The chain is built from TRBV20-1 and TRBJ2-1; perhaps TRBD2 as D (5 bases). The CDR3 totals 14 residues. V was trimmed by 3 bases and J by 2 bases, leaving 11 bases between them. Germline CDR1 and CDR2: DFQATT and SNEGSKA (reference sequence). CDR3 sequence reads: CSASPAAPYNEQFF. For the CDR3, the DNA is TGCAGTGCTAGCCCAGCGGCCCCCTACAATGAGCAGTTCTTC.

The gene calls are TRBV6-1 and TRBJ2-7; TRBD1 matches at 8 bases. This CDR3 spans 14 amino acids. Germline V CDR1 and CDR2: MNHNS, SASEGT. V shed 4 bases, J shed 7 bases, and the junction held 9 bases outside the gene matches. CDR3 nucleotides: TGTGCCAGCAGTGCGACAGGGGCTCTAGGTGAGCAGTACTTC. Translating gives CASSATGALGEQYF.

This clonotype was detected only a few times. The J gene is TRBJ1-2, the V gene TRBV12-3 or TRBV12-4; the D is unclear. Trimming stripped 1 base from V and 11 bases from J, with 11 bases between. This CDR3 has 12 amino acids. CDR3 sequence: CASSLEGGRYTF. CDR3 sequence (DNA): TGTGCCAGCAGTTTAGAAGGAGGGCGTTACACCTTC.

This clonotype was found a few times. V and J are TRBV7-8 and TRBJ2-1, with 12 bases aligning to TRBD2. Germline CDR1 SGHVS, CDR2 FQNEAQ. Trimming cost V 5 bases and J 5 bases; bases outside gene matches: 4. The CDR3 runs 15 residues. CDR3 residues: CASSRGLAGNNEQFF. As DNA, the CDR3 is TGTGCCAGCAGCCGAGGACTAGCGGGGAACAATGAGCAGTTCTTC.

This clonotype was detected only a few times. The chain employs TRBV20-1 and TRBJ2-5; 7 bases map to TRBD1. Germline V gene sequence: CDR1 DFQATT, CDR2 SNEGSKA (reference sequence). This CDR3 contains 13 residues. V was pared by 6 bases and J by 3 bases, with 7 bases of the junction left unmatched. In nucleotides, the CDR3 is TGCAGTGCCAGACAGGGTGGTGAAGAGACCCAGTACTTC. Protein: CSARQGGEETQYF.

This clonotype was observed a few times. The J gene is TRBJ2-1, the V gene TRBV24-1, with D perhaps given as TRBD1 or TRBD2 (6 bases each). This CDR3 comprises 15 residues. The ends were cut back, 5 bases at V and 2 bases at J, with 12 bases in the middle. CDR1 is KGHDR and CDR2 is SFDVKD in the germline V gene. The CDR3 DNA reads TGTGCCACCAGTGGAACCGGGGGCGCCTACAATGAGCAGTTCTTC. Translated: CATSGTGGAYNEQFF.

This chain connects TRBV7-9 to TRBJ1-2, with a weak D call TRBD1 (6 bases). The CDR3 has 13 amino acids. V lost 1 base and J lost 7, with 10 bases in between. Germline-derived CDR1 and CDR2 are SEHNR and FQNEAQ (reference sequence). CDR3 amino acids: CASSLEGGGGYTF. CDR3 DNA: TGTGCCAGCAGCTTAGAAGGGGGAGGTGGCTACACCTTC.

CDR3 sequence (DNA): TGTGCCAGCAGCTTAGATTTCGGGTATAGTGAGCAGTTCTTC. This encodes CASSLDFGYSEQFF. V usage is TRBV7-2 and J usage is TRBJ2-1; D call uncertain. There are 14 residues in the CDR3. V lost 1 base to trimming and J lost 9 bases, with 13 bases between them. The germline V gene encodes CDR1 SGHTA and CDR2 FQGNSA.

The V gene is TRBV5-1, the J gene TRBJ2-7; tentative D call: TRBD1 (6 bases). With 7 bases removed from V and 2 bases from J, the gap between germline ends came to 10 bases. In germline, CDR1 is SGHRS, CDR2 YFSETQ. This CDR3 comprises 12 residues. The CDR3 protein is CASRTVAYEQYF. DNA for the CDR3: TGCGCCAGCCGGACAGTGGCCTACGAGCAGTACTTC.

The table lists this clonotype with many counts. The chain employs TRBV28 and TRBJ2-7; D remains ambiguous. Germline V gives CDR1 MDHEN, CDR2 SYDVKM. The CDR3 covers 14 residues. V lost 8 bases and J 1 base, leaving 15 bases between the germline ends. In nucleotides, the CDR3 is TGTGCCAGCTGTGGGCAGAACCCGTCCTACGAGCAGTACTTC. Residues: CASCGQNPSYEQYF. Full variable domain (remainder filled in from reference TRBV28 and TRBJ2-7): DVKVTQSSRYLVKRTGEKVFLECVQDMDHENMFWYRQDPGLGLRLIYFSYDVKMKEKGDIPEGYSVSREKKERFSLILESASTNQTSMYLCASCGQNPSYEQYFGPGTRLTVT.

This chain connects TRBV28 to TRBJ2-6; D gene ambiguous. This CDR3 region has 16 residues. Germline lookup yields CDR1 MDHEN and CDR2 SYDVKM. Trimming shortened V by 11 bases and J by 2 bases, and 19 bases separated the two germline ends. For the CDR3, the DNA is TGTGCCGGCACCCAGGTTTCCCCTCCTGGGGCCAACGTCCTGACTTTC. This codes for CAGTQVSPPGANVLTF.